Below are 2 T cell receptor beta chains sequenced from a single sample in a study of OX40 agonist ivuxolimab in advanced cancers. Data came from immunoSEQ multiplex PCR; TCRdb stores just in-frame clones and leaves some out. The repertoire includes tens of thousands of clones, 75% to 90% of them detected once, and approximately 0.4% sits in the top ten. The specimen was CD4+ or CD8+ T cells sorted from blood, collected in a trial of the OX40 agonist ivuxolimab. The receptor source for this set is an adult with an advanced solid tumor such as melanoma, head and neck, liver or kidney cancer.

This chain links TRBV28 with TRBJ1-1, with D unresolved. Germline V lookup: CDR1 MDHEN, CDR2 SYDVKM. The CDR3 extends over 12 amino acids. V was clipped by 2 bases and J by 5 bases, with 6 bases between them. This CDR3 reads CASSLKGTEAFF. The CDR3 DNA reads TGTGCCAGCAGTTTAAAAGGGACTGAAGCTTTCTTT.

The rearrangement uses TRBV30 and TRBJ2-1, with TRBD2 matching over 10 bases. The CDR3 is 13 amino acids. In germline, CDR1 is GTSNPN, CDR2 SVGIG (reference sequence). After removal of 5 bases from V and 7 bases from J, the junction contained 5 bases not matched to a gene. CDR3 in amino acids: CAWGSGRANEQFF. The CDR3 DNA reads as TGTGCCTGGGGCAGCGGGAGGGCGAATGAGCAGTTCTTC.